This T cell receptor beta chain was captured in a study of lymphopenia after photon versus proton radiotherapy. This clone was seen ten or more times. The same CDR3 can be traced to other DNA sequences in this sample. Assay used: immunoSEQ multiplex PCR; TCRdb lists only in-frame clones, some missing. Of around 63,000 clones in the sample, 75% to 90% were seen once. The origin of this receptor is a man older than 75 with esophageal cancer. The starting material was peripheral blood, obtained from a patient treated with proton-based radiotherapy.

The CDR3 spells CASSLSGGSNQPQHF. The CDR3 DNA reads as TGTGCCAGCAGCTTATCGGGGGGTAGCAATCAGCCCCAGCATTTT. The chain couples TRBV7-6 to TRBJ1-5, with D perhaps matching TRBD1 (5 bases). The germline V gene encodes CDR1 SGHVS and CDR2 FNYEAQ. This CDR3 region has 15 residues. The ends were cut back, 2 bases at V and 0 bases at J, with 8 bases in the middle.